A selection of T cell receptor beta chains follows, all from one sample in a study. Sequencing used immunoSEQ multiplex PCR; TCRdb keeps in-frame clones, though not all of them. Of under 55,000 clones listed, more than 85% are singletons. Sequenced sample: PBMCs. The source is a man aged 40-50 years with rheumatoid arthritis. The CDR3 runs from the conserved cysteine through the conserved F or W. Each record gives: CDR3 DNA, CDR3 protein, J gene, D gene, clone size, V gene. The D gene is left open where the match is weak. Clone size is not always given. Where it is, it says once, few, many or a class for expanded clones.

CDR3nt: TGTGCCAGCAGTCCTCAGAGCTCTGGGGCCAACGTCCTGACTTTC
CDR3aa: CASSPQSSGANVLTF
j_gene: TRBJ2-6
d_gene: -
abundance: -
v_gene: TRBV27

CDR3nt: TGTGCCAGCAGCCCACCTGGAGGGCTAGCAGCCGTCGAGCAGTTCTTC
CDR3aa: CASSPPGGLAAVEQFF
j_gene: TRBJ2-1
d_gene: -
abundance: -
v_gene: TRBV7-9

CDR3nt: TGTGCCAGCAGCTTCAGGAACAGGAACACTGAAGCTTTCTTT
CDR3aa: CASSFRNRNTEAFF
j_gene: TRBJ1-1
d_gene: -
abundance: -
v_gene: TRBV7-9

CDR3nt: TGTGCCAGCAGTGCGGCAGGGTCGAACACCGGGGAGCTGTTTTTT
CDR3aa: CASSAAGSNTGELFF
j_gene: TRBJ2-2
d_gene: -
abundance: -
v_gene: TRBV2

CDR3nt: TGTGCCAGCAGCCGGGGAGCACTAGCGGGGGGGAACGAGCAGTACTTC
CDR3aa: CASSRGALAGGNEQYF
j_gene: TRBJ2-7
d_gene: TRBD2
abundance: -
v_gene: TRBV27

CDR3nt: TGTGCCACCAGTGACGGCGGACAGGGCAACGTCTTT
CDR3aa: CATSDGGQGNVF
j_gene: TRBJ1-1
d_gene: TRBD1
abundance: -
v_gene: TRBV24-1

CDR3nt: TGTGCCACCAGCAGAATCTCGGACAGCTCCTACAATGAGCAGTTCTTC
CDR3aa: CATSRISDSSYNEQFF
j_gene: TRBJ2-1
d_gene: -
abundance: once
v_gene: TRBV15

CDR3nt: TGTGCCAGCAGCTTCTACGGGGATAATGGCTACACCTTC
CDR3aa: CASSFYGDNGYTF
j_gene: TRBJ1-2
d_gene: -
abundance: -
v_gene: TRBV5-6

CDR3nt: TGCGCCAGCAGCCCCCACGGGACAGGGTTCGAGCAGTACTTC
CDR3aa: CASSPHGTGFEQYF
j_gene: TRBJ2-7
d_gene: TRBD1
abundance: -
v_gene: TRBV5-1

CDR3nt: TGTGCCAGCAGCCGACAGGGGGACTATGGCTACACCTTC
CDR3aa: CASSRQGDYGYTF
j_gene: TRBJ1-2
d_gene: TRBD1
abundance: -
v_gene: TRBV2

CDR3nt: TGCGCCAGCAGCGATCATACGGCGCCCTACAATGAGCAGTTCTTC
CDR3aa: CASSDHTAPYNEQFF
j_gene: TRBJ2-1
d_gene: -
abundance: -
v_gene: TRBV4-1

CDR3nt: TGTGCCAGCAGCCCCCAGGCTGTGCAGTACTTC
CDR3aa: CASSPQAVQYF
j_gene: TRBJ2-7
d_gene: -
abundance: once
v_gene: TRBV7-9

CDR3nt: TGCGCCAGCAGCCACCGACAGGGCGGAGGGAATGAAAAACTGTTTTTT
CDR3aa: CASSHRQGGGNEKLFF
j_gene: TRBJ1-4
d_gene: TRBD1
abundance: -
v_gene: TRBV5-1

CDR3nt: TGTGCCAGCAGTCCTACTCTAGCGGAAGCACTCTCCTACGAGCAGTACTTC
CDR3aa: CASSPTLAEALSYEQYF
j_gene: TRBJ2-7
d_gene: TRBD2
abundance: once
v_gene: TRBV28

CDR3nt: TGCAGTGCTAGTGGGCTAGCGGGGGGGAGCTCCTACGAGCAGTACTTC
CDR3aa: CSASGLAGGSSYEQYF
j_gene: TRBJ2-7
d_gene: TRBD2
abundance: -
v_gene: TRBV20-1

CDR3nt: TGTGCCAGCAGCTTAATCACCGCCTCGTCTAGTGAGCAGTTCTTC
CDR3aa: CASSLITASSSEQFF
j_gene: TRBJ2-1
d_gene: -
abundance: -
v_gene: TRBV11-3

CDR3nt: TGTGCCAGCAGCTTATACACCGGGACCCGCGTCTTC
CDR3aa: CASSLYTGTRVF
j_gene: TRBJ2-1
d_gene: -
abundance: once
v_gene: TRBV5-8

CDR3nt: TGTGCCAGCAGAACAGGGATTCAGCCCCAGCATTTT
CDR3aa: CASRTGIQPQHF
j_gene: TRBJ1-5
d_gene: -
abundance: -
v_gene: TRBV19

CDR3nt: TGTGCCAGCAGTTTCGGGAGGGGCAATCAGCCCCAGCATTTT
CDR3aa: CASSFGRGNQPQHF
j_gene: TRBJ1-5
d_gene: -
abundance: once
v_gene: TRBV27

CDR3nt: TGTGCCAGCAGTTTAGCAGGGAACACTGAAGCTTTCTTT
CDR3aa: CASSLAGNTEAFF
j_gene: TRBJ1-1
d_gene: -
abundance: -
v_gene: TRBV28

CDR3nt: TGTGCCAGCAGCTTAGCGAGCGGGGGGGCCCGTGAGCAGTTCTTC
CDR3aa: CASSLASGGAREQFF
j_gene: TRBJ2-1
d_gene: TRBD2
abundance: -
v_gene: TRBV7-2

CDR3nt: TGTGCCAGCGATGGCCCGAACACCGGGGAGCTGTTTTTT
CDR3aa: CASDGPNTGELFF
j_gene: TRBJ2-2
d_gene: -
abundance: -
v_gene: TRBV6-1

CDR3nt: TGTGCCAGCAGCTTAGGGCAGAACACCGGGGAGCTGTTTTTT
CDR3aa: CASSLGQNTGELFF
j_gene: TRBJ2-2
d_gene: -
abundance: -
v_gene: TRBV7-2

CDR3nt: TGTGCCAGCAGCTTTGGGAGGACGGCAACTAATGAAAAACTGTTTTTT
CDR3aa: CASSFGRTATNEKLFF
j_gene: TRBJ1-4
d_gene: -
abundance: -
v_gene: TRBV7-9

CDR3nt: TGTGCCAGCAGTGGGGGTATCGGTGAAAAACTGTTTTTT
CDR3aa: CASSGGIGEKLFF
j_gene: TRBJ1-4
d_gene: -
abundance: -
v_gene: TRBV9

CDR3nt: TGTGCCAGTTTCGGGACAGGGGATGAGCAGTTCTTC
CDR3aa: CASFGTGDEQFF
j_gene: TRBJ2-1
d_gene: TRBD1
abundance: once
v_gene: TRBV19

CDR3nt: TGTGCCAGCAGCTTTGTACAGGAAAACATTCAGTACTTC
CDR3aa: CASSFVQENIQYF
j_gene: TRBJ2-4
d_gene: -
abundance: -
v_gene: TRBV5-4

CDR3nt: TGTGCCAGCAGCTCCATAGACAGAAACTCTGGAAACACCATATATTTT
CDR3aa: CASSSIDRNSGNTIYF
j_gene: TRBJ1-3
d_gene: -
abundance: once
v_gene: TRBV5-6

CDR3nt: TGTGCCAGCAGCCCGGGACTAGCGGGGGCTCCACTATCCTACGAGCAGTACTTC
CDR3aa: CASSPGLAGAPLSYEQYF
j_gene: TRBJ2-7
d_gene: TRBD2
abundance: -
v_gene: TRBV3-1/TRBV3-2

CDR3nt: TGTGCCAGCAGCTTAGTAGGACTAGCGGGAGTTGGGGACGAGCAGTACTTC
CDR3aa: CASSLVGLAGVGDEQYF
j_gene: TRBJ2-7
d_gene: TRBD2
abundance: -
v_gene: TRBV13

CDR3nt: TGTGCCAGCAGTTTCGACAGGGGCAATCAGCCCCAGCATTTT
CDR3aa: CASSFDRGNQPQHF
j_gene: TRBJ1-5
d_gene: TRBD1
abundance: -
v_gene: TRBV6-5

CDR3nt: TGCAGTGCTAGTAGACTAGCGGGAGGAGGGCAGTTCTTC
CDR3aa: CSASRLAGGGQFF
j_gene: TRBJ2-1
d_gene: TRBD2
abundance: -
v_gene: TRBV20-1

CDR3nt: TGTGCCAGCAGTGAATCCTTGAGCGTGGATGAAAAACTGTTTTTT
CDR3aa: CASSESLSVDEKLFF
j_gene: TRBJ1-4
d_gene: -
abundance: -
v_gene: TRBV2

CDR3nt: TGCGCCAGCAGCCAAGATCCAAATGAAAAACTGTTTTTT
CDR3aa: CASSQDPNEKLFF
j_gene: TRBJ1-4
d_gene: -
abundance: -
v_gene: TRBV4-3

CDR3nt: TGTGCCAGCAGCCCGGACAGAGCTCGAGAGCAGTACTTC
CDR3aa: CASSPDRAREQYF
j_gene: TRBJ2-7
d_gene: -
abundance: -
v_gene: TRBV13

CDR3nt: TGTGCCTGGACCGGCAAGGGGACAGGGGGTTACGAGCAGTACTTC
CDR3aa: CAWTGKGTGGYEQYF
j_gene: TRBJ2-7
d_gene: TRBD1
abundance: -
v_gene: TRBV30